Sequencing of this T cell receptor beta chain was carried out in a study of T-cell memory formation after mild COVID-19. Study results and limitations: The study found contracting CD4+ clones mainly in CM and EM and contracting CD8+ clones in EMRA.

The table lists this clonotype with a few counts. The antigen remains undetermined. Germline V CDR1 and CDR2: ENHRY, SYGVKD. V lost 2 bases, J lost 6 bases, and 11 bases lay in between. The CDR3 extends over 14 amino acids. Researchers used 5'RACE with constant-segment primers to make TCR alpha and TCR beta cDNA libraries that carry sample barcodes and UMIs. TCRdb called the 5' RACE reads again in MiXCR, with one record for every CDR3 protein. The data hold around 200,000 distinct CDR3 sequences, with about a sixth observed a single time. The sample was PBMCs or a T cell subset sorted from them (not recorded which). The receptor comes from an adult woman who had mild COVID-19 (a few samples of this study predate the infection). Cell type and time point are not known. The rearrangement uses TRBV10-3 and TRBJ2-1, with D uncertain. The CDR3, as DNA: TGTGCCATCAGTGAGGGGGTCATCGGCAATGAGCAGTTCTTC. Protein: CAISEGVIGNEQFF.